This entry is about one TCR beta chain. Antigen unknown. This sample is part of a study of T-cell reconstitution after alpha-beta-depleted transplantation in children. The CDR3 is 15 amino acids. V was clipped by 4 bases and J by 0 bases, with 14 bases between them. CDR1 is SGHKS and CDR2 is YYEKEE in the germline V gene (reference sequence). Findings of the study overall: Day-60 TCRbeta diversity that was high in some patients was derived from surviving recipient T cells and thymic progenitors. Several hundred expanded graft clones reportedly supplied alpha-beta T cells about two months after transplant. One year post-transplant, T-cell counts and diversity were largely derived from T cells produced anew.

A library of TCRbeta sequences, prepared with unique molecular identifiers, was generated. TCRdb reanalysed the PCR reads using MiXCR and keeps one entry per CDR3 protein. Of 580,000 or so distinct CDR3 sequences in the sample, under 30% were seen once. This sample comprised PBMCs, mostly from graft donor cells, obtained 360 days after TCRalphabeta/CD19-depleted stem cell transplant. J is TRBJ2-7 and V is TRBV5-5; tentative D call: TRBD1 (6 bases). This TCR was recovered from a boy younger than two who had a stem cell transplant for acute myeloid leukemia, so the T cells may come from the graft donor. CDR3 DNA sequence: TGTGCCAGCAGCCCCGGGACAAGGGTCTCCTACGAGCAGTACGTC. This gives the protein CASSPGTRVSYEQYV.